This T cell receptor (beta chain) was sequenced during a study of glioma-infiltrating T cells after dendritic cell vaccination. About the study: Monocyte-derived dendritic cells, cultured seven days with IL-4 and GM-CSF, were pulsed with autologous tumor lysate.

Time point in this sample: after dendritic cell vaccination, including at tumor progression/relapse. All glioblastoma patients lacked an isocitrate dehydrogenase mutation. PBMC were collected before vaccination, two weeks after the third vaccination, and at progression. Primers: 60 V beta forward and 13 J beta reverse. Profiling relied on immunoSEQ multiplex PCR, and the TCRdb table lists in-frame clones only, not all of them. The table shows 110,000 or so clones, with 90% occurring only once. The source material was blood, sampled after dendritic cell vaccination. This clonotype originated in a human donor with glioblastoma.

CDR3 sequence: CASSLGGATNEKLFF. The DNA of the CDR3 is TGCGCCAGCAGCTTGGGGGGAGCAACTAATGAAAAACTGTTTTTT. The V and J genes are TRBV5-1 and TRBJ1-4; the D is unclear. The V end was cut by 0 bases, the J end by 0 bases, with 6 bases between. From germline, CDR1 is SGHRS and CDR2 YFSETQ. CDR3 length: 15 residues.